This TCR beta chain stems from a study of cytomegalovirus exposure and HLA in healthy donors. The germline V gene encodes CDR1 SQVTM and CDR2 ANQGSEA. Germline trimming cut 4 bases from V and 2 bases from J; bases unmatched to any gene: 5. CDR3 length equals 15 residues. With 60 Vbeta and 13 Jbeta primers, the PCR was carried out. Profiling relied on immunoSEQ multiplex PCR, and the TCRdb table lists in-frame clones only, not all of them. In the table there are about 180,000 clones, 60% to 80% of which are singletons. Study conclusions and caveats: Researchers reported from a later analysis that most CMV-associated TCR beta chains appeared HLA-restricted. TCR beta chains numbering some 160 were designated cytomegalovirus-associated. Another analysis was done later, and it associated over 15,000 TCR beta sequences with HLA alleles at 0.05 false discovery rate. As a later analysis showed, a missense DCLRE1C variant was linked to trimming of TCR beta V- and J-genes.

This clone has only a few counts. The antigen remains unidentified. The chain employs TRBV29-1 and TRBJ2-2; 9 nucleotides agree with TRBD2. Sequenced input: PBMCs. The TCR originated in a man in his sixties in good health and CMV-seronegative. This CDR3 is CSVAISGGNTGELFF. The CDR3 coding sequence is TGCAGCGTTGCGATTAGCGGGGGTAACACCGGGGAGCTGTTTTTT.